This T cell receptor beta chain was captured in a study of metastatic and nonmetastatic thyroid tumors. About the research overall: A comparison of repertoires was made across blood and tumor or nodule tissue from malignant and benign thyroid patients. General study points: A significant increase in TCR beta diversity was reportedly seen in malignant thyroid tumors relative to benign nodules, in blood and tumor.

This clone has ten or more counts. Its antigen is currently unknown. The germline V and J ends were trimmed by 8 bases and 1 base, with 14 bases remaining between them. The CDR3 extends over 14 amino acids. Germline lookup yields CDR1 LNHNV and CDR2 YYDKDF (reference sequence). Every patient underwent thyroid surgery untreated. In the authors' workflow: Clinicopathological groups of papillary thyroid cancer showed CDR3 differences that were used to build a distant-metastasis classifier. With MiXCR, TCRdb called clones anew from the PCR reads. TCRdb's processing, not the authors', yielded these V and J calls. The sample records about 40,000 clones, roughly a sixth being singletons.

The specimen was blood. This sequence originates from a female donor with papillary thyroid cancer or a benign thyroid nodule (not recorded which). Some clones in this sample may be carry-over from other donors' samples. The rearrangement uses TRBV15 and TRBJ1-1; the D is unclear. The CDR3 loop reads CATVAGRGNTEAFF. In DNA, the CDR3 is TGTGCCACCGTCGCCGGACGGGGGAACACTGAAGCTTTCTTT.